This is a list of T cell receptor beta chains from one sample in a study of shared clonotypes between healthy human individuals. Produced via immunoSEQ multiplex PCR; TCRdb's table is partial and in-frame only. The sample consists of about 770,000 clones, 72% of them appearing once. Sequencing used memory CD4+ T cells sorted from blood. These TCRs come from a woman aged 30 to 39 in good health. The CDR3 runs from the conserved cysteine through the conserved F or W. A D gene is named only where the DNA matches it firmly. Size tells how often a clone was seen (once, few, many) or the class of an expanded clone, and some rows leave it out.

TRBJ1-5 | few | - | TRBV27 | CASSFSLDGPQHF | TGTGCCAGCAGTTTTTCCCTCGACGGGCCCCAGCATTTT
TRBJ2-3 | - | TRBD2 | TRBV5-4 | CASSSTSSGPTDTQYF | TGTGCCAGCAGCTCCACCTCTAGCGGACCCACAGATACGCAGTATTTT
TRBJ2-3 | - | TRBD2 | TRBV4-1 | CASSQGGRAVDTQYF | TGCGCCAGCAGCCAAGGCGGGAGGGCCGTTGATACGCAGTATTTT
TRBJ2-5 | - | - | TRBV19 | CASSITGTRETQYF | TGTGCCAGTAGTATTACGGGAACACGGGAGACCCAGTACTTC
TRBJ2-5 | - | - | TRBV5-4 | CASFSQSGGGGETQYF | TGTGCCAGCTTCTCCCAGTCCGGGGGAGGGGGGGAGACCCAGTACTTC
TRBJ1-1 | - | - | TRBV2 | CAGRDAASQMNTEAFF | TGTGCCGGGAGGGACGCGGCGTCCCAAATGAACACTGAAGCTTTCTTT
TRBJ2-3 | - | TRBD2 | TRBV15 | CATSLGLAGATDTQYF | TGTGCCACCAGCCTAGGGCTAGCGGGAGCCACAGATACGCAGTATTTT
TRBJ1-6 | - | - | TRBV4-1 | CASSVSRLDSPLHF | TGCGCCAGCAGCGTCAGCCGGTTGGATTCACCCCTCCACTTT
TRBJ2-1 | - | TRBD2 | TRBV30 | CAWSPTSGNYNEQFF | TGTGCCTGGAGTCCGACTAGCGGGAATTACAATGAGCAGTTCTTC
TRBJ1-5 | - | - | TRBV6-7 | CASSYDCGVLLGSQPQHF | TGTGCCAGCAGTTACGATTGTGGGGTTCTTCTTGGAAGTCAGCCCCAGCATTTT
TRBJ1-5 | few | TRBD1 | TRBV28 | CATRDRNTQWSNQPQHF | TGTGCCACTCGGGACAGAAATACCCAGTGGAGCAATCAGCCCCAGCATTTT
TRBJ1-3 | - | - | TRBV27 | CASSYSFGPGNTIYF | TGTGCCAGCAGTTACTCCTTTGGTCCTGGAAACACCATATATTTT
TRBJ1-2 | - | TRBD1 | TRBV29-1 | CSVKTGGYGYTF | TGCAGCGTGAAGACAGGGGGCTATGGCTACACCTTC
TRBJ1-3 | - | TRBD1 | TRBV18 | CASSPASGGRSGNTIYF | TGTGCCAGCTCACCGGCTTCAGGGGGCCGCTCTGGAAACACCATATATTTT
TRBJ1-1 | - | - | TRBV19 | CASSIDGYTEAFF | TGTGCCAGTAGTATAGACGGTTACACTGAAGCTTTCTTT
TRBJ1-2 | few | TRBD1 | TRBV5-5 | CASSRMGQNYGYTF | TGTGCCAGCAGCCGGATGGGACAGAACTATGGCTACACCTTC
TRBJ1-1 | - | TRBD1 | TRBV27 | CATPPNSGTGAFF | TGTGCCACCCCACCCAATTCCGGGACAGGAGCTTTCTTT
TRBJ2-7 | few | TRBD1 | TRBV28 | CASSLFRDRSSYEQYF | TGTGCCAGCAGCCTTTTCCGGGACAGAAGCTCCTACGAGCAGTACTTC
TRBJ2-2 | - | - | TRBV28 | CASSTPWTGTGELFF | TGTGCCAGCAGTACCCCCTGGACGGGCACCGGGGAGCTGTTTTTT
TRBJ2-7 | - | - | TRBV7-8 | CASSSVERRGNIYEQYF | TGTGCCAGCAGCTCCGTAGAACGTAGGGGTAATATATACGAGCAGTACTTC
TRBJ2-2 | - | - | TRBV19 | CASSITGGLAGELFF | TGTGCCAGTAGTATTACGGGGGGCTTAGCCGGGGAGCTGTTTTTT
TRBJ1-4 | - | TRBD1 | TRBV4-1 | CASSQVVRTGEREKLFF | TGCGCCAGCAGCCAAGTAGTGAGAACAGGGGAACGGGAAAAACTGTTTTTT
TRBJ2-2 | - | - | TRBV5-1 | CASSYGGENTGELFF | TGCGCCAGCAGTTATGGGGGAGAAAACACCGGGGAGCTGTTTTTT
TRBJ2-5 | - | TRBD1 | TRBV25-1 | CASSGQGQETQYF | TGTGCCAGCAGTGGACAGGGTCAAGAGACCCAGTACTTC
TRBJ2-5 | - | - | TRBV5-1 | CASSDLTMETQYF | TGCGCCAGCAGCGATTTGACAATGGAGACCCAGTACTTC
TRBJ2-2 | many | TRBD2 | TRBV7-9 | CASSLALADTGELFF | TGTGCCAGCAGCTTAGCACTAGCGGACACCGGGGAGCTGTTTTTT
TRBJ2-7 | - | - | TRBV19 | CASSIGSRGYEQYF | TGTGCCAGTAGTATAGGGAGCAGGGGCTACGAGCAGTACTTC
TRBJ2-3 | - | TRBD1 | TRBV14 | CASSPRTGRSTDTQYF | TGTGCCAGCAGCCCCAGGACAGGGCGTAGCACAGATACGCAGTATTTT
TRBJ2-1 | - | - | TRBV21-1 | CASSNRDRVHEEQFF | TGTGCCAGCAGCAACCGGGACAGGGTGCATGAGGAGCAGTTCTTC
TRBJ1-4 | once | TRBD1 | TRBV7-9 | CASSLVGTEKEKLFF | TGTGCCAGCAGCTTAGTCGGGACAGAAAAGGAAAAACTGTTTTTT
TRBJ2-2 | - | TRBD1 | TRBV7-9 | CASFSGQGRNTGELFF | TGTGCCAGCTTCTCTGGACAGGGTCGTAACACCGGGGAGCTGTTTTTT
TRBJ2-1 | - | - | TRBV5-5 | CASSLGAEQFF | TGTGCCAGCAGCTTGGGCGCTGAGCAGTTCTTC
TRBJ2-1 | - | TRBD2 | TRBV4-1 | CASSQGTSGPNEQFF | TGCGCCAGCAGCCAAGGGACTAGCGGGCCCAATGAGCAGTTCTTC
TRBJ2-1 | many | TRBD2 | TRBV5-6 | CASSHGLAGALDEQFF | TGTGCCAGCAGCCACGGACTAGCGGGAGCATTGGATGAGCAGTTCTTC
TRBJ2-1 | - | - | TRBV11-2 | CASSSLAVYNEQFF | TGTGCCAGCAGCTCTTTGGCTGTCTACAATGAGCAGTTCTTC
TRBJ1-4 | - | TRBD1 | TRBV19 | CASSPEGQGNEKLFF | TGTGCCAGTAGCCCCGAGGGACAGGGCAATGAAAAACTGTTTTTT
TRBJ2-5 | - | TRBD2 | TRBV27 | CASSLLLAGGVRETQYF | TGTGCCAGCAGTTTACTCTTAGCGGGAGGAGTTAGAGAGACCCAGTACTTC
TRBJ2-3 | - | TRBD2 | TRBV6-4 | CASSDQTSGRDTQYF | TGTGCCAGCAGTGACCAGACTAGCGGGAGGGATACGCAGTATTTT
TRBJ1-2 | few | - | TRBV18 | CASSPAGEGYGYTF | TGTGCCAGCTCACCGGCGGGCGAGGGCTATGGCTACACCTTC
TRBJ2-7 | - | - | TRBV14 | CASSQRPPGPRSVRTYEQYF | TGTGCCAGCAGCCAAAGGCCCCCGGGGCCAAGAAGCGTGCGGACTTACGAGCAGTACTTC
TRBJ1-2 | - | TRBD1 | TRBV7-9 | CASSSRTGLLGGYTF | TGTGCCAGCAGCTCGCGGACAGGGTTGTTGGGTGGCTACACCTTC
TRBJ2-1 | many | - | TRBV27 | CASSSTLSPVDKKRNEQFF | TGTGCCAGCAGTTCCACCCTCTCGCCAGTAGACAAAAAGAGAAATGAGCAGTTCTTC
TRBJ1-1 | - | - | TRBV5-1 | CASSLGGFGSGMNTEAFF | TGCGCCAGCAGCTTGGGAGGTTTTGGGTCAGGAATGAACACTGAAGCTTTCTTT
TRBJ2-7 | - | - | TRBV2 | CASSEVGYYEQYF | TGTGCCAGCAGTGAGGTCGGATACTACGAGCAGTACTTC
TRBJ1-5 | - | TRBD1 | TRBV6-1 | CASSDRRGTVYQPQHF | TGTGCCAGCAGTGATCGAAGGGGGACAGTCTATCAGCCCCAGCATTTT
TRBJ2-6 | - | - | TRBV28 | CASRQRSGANVLTF | TGTGCCAGCAGACAGCGCTCTGGGGCCAACGTCCTGACTTTC
TRBJ2-3 | - | - | TRBV19 | CASSDGRGTDTQYF | TGTGCCAGTAGTGACGGGCGAGGCACAGATACGCAGTATTTT
TRBJ2-3 | - | - | TRBV18 | CASSPRSAAFRDTQYF | TGTGCCAGCTCCCCCCGTTCAGCGGCGTTTCGGGATACGCAGTATTTT
TRBJ2-6 | few | - | TRBV6-1 | CASSEGPPSGANVLTF | TGTGCCAGCAGTGAGGGGCCGCCCTCTGGGGCCAACGTCCTGACTTTC
TRBJ1-1 | - | TRBD1 | TRBV19 | CASSRTTDRGREAEAFF | TGTGCCAGTAGTCGGACCACGGACAGGGGACGGGAGGCTGAAGCTTTCTTT
TRBJ2-6 | - | - | TRBV2 | CACTGNRAGANVLTF | TGTGCCTGTACAGGAAACCGAGCTGGGGCCAACGTCCTGACTTTC
TRBJ2-5 | - | TRBD2 | TRBV5-1 | CASSFGLAGYKRAETQYF | TGCGCCAGCAGCTTCGGACTAGCGGGATACAAACGGGCAGAGACCCAGTACTTC
TRBJ1-5 | - | TRBD1 | TRBV10-3 | CAIGDRRNQPQHF | TGTGCCATCGGGGACAGGCGCAATCAGCCCCAGCATTTT
TRBJ2-7 | - | TRBD2 | TRBV7-2 | CASSFRASGSGVDEQYF | TGTGCCAGCAGCTTTCGGGCTAGCGGGAGTGGTGTGGACGAGCAGTACTTC